These 18 T cell receptor beta chains came from one sample sequenced in a study of blood T cell repertoires in COVID-19. Produced via immunoSEQ multiplex PCR; TCRdb's table is partial and in-frame only. The sample has about 140,000 clones; roughly 84% are singletons. The sequenced sample was peripheral blood. The receptors originated from a human donor in a cohort sampled during active COVID-19.

The rearrangement joins TRBV7-9 to TRBJ1-1; TRBD1 matches at 7 bases. Per the germline V gene, CDR1 is SEHNR and CDR2 is FQNEAQ (reference sequence). The CDR3 contains 15 residues. After removal of 1 base from V and 5 bases from J, the junction contained 7 bases not matched to a gene. DNA of the CDR3: TGTGCCAGCAGCTTAGTCGACAGGGTTGGGACTGAAGCTTTCTTT. This encodes CASSLVDRVGTEAFF.

The chain employs TRBV2 and TRBJ2-1; D possibly corresponds to TRBD1 (5 bases). The CDR3 has 13 residues. V was shortened by 4 bases and J by 7 bases, with 11 bases between the two germline ends. Germline V gives CDR1 SNHLY, CDR2 FYNNEI. The CDR3 reads CASSVGQGNEQFF. The CDR3 coding sequence is TGTGCCAGCAGTGTCGGACAAGGAAATGAGCAGTTCTTC.

This clone was counted a single time. CDR3 in amino acids: CASGGGNTEAFF. The CDR3 nucleotides read TGTGCCAGCGGCGGGGGAAACACTGAAGCTTTCTTT. The chain employs TRBV12-3 or TRBV12-4 and TRBJ1-1, with a possible D match to TRBD1 (5 bases). The CDR3 extends over 12 amino acids. Trimming shortened V by 8 bases and J by 2 bases, and 9 bases separated the two germline ends.

The chain recombines TRBV27 with TRBJ1-5; possible D gene TRBD1, 5 bases. The V gene's germline CDR1 is MNHEY and CDR2 SMNVEV (reference sequence). The V end lost 6 bases, the J end lost 0 bases, and 12 bases lay between the germline ends. This CDR3 has 15 residues. The CDR3 reads CASSPSQGSNQPQHF. CDR3 DNA: TGTGCCAGCAGCCCCTCTCAGGGTAGCAATCAGCCCCAGCATTTT.

This sequence joins TRBV3-1 (or the pseudogene TRBV3-2) and TRBJ2-7; 14 bases map to TRBD2. J lost 5 bases, V lost 0 bases, and 6 bases had no gene match. There are 17 residues in the CDR3. CDR1 and CDR2 from the germline V gene are LGHDT and YNNKEL (reference sequence). The CDR3, as DNA: TGTGCCAGCAGCCAAGACCCGACTAGCGGGGGGGTCGACGAGCAGTACTTC. The encoded protein is CASSQDPTSGGVDEQYF.

The chain has TRBV19 and TRBJ1-6; no clear D gene. CDR1 and CDR2 from the germline V gene are LNHDA and SQIVND (reference sequence). This CDR3 comprises 14 residues. V lost 5 bases to trimming and J lost 3 bases, with 8 bases between them. This CDR3 is CASSGQLYNSPLHF. The CDR3 region has the DNA TGTGCCAGTAGTGGGCAGCTCTATAATTCACCCCTCCACTTT.

V is TRBV5-1 and J is TRBJ2-7, with 9 bases fitting TRBD1. The CDR3 runs 15 residues. Germline V gene lookup returns CDR1 SGHRS and CDR2 YFSETQ. J gave up 2 bases and V 2 bases, and 5 bases lay outside the gene matches. The CDR3 coding sequence is TGCGCCAGCAGCTTCACAGGGGGCCAGACCTACGAGCAGTACTTC. Protein product: CASSFTGGQTYEQYF.

V and J are TRBV5-4 and TRBJ2-4; TRBD2 is a possible D gene (6 bases). The V gene's germline CDR1 is SGHNT and CDR2 YYREEE (reference sequence). The CDR3 length is 17 residues. Trimming pared 0 bases from V and 0 bases from J, leaving 13 bases between. This CDR3 reads CASSLAAGSLAKNIQYF. The CDR3 DNA sequence: TGTGCCAGCAGCTTGGCCGCCGGGAGCCTAGCCAAAAACATTCAGTACTTC. The entire variable domain, with the rest obtained from reference TRBV5-4 and TRBJ2-4, is as follows: ETGVTQSPTHLIKTRGQQVTLRCSSQSGHNTVSWYQQALGQGPQFIFQYYREEENGRGNFPPRFSGLQFPNYSSELNVNALELDDSALYLCASSLAAGSLAKNIQYFGAGTRLSVL.

The chain uses TRBV27 and TRBJ2-3; 11 bases map to TRBD1. The germline gives CDR1 MNHEY, CDR2 SMNVEV (reference sequence). V dropped 4 bases and J dropped 8; count of bases not matched to a gene: 11. The CDR3 totals 16 residues. The CDR3 loop is CASSSVGTGGRGTQYF. DNA of the CDR3: TGTGCCAGCAGTTCCGTTGGGACAGGGGGTCGTGGTACGCAGTATTTT.

The chain joins TRBV7-8 to TRBJ1-5; possible D gene TRBD1, 5 bases. With 1 base removed from V and 0 bases from J, the gap between germline ends came to 16 bases. This CDR3 is 18 amino acids long. The germline CDR1 and CDR2 sequences are SGHVS and FQNEAQ. The CDR3 here is CASSLGRGRVDSNQPQHF. DNA of the CDR3: TGTGCCAGCAGCTTAGGAAGGGGCAGGGTCGATAGCAATCAGCCCCAGCATTTT. Looking up the rest from reference TRBV7-8 and TRBJ1-5 gives the full variable domain: GAGVSQSPRYKVAKRGQDVALRCDPISGHVSLFWYQQALGQGPEFLTYFQNEAQLDKSGLPSDRFFAERPEGSVSTLKIQRTQQEDSAVYLCASSLGRGRVDSNQPQHFGDGTRLSIL.

The chain is built from TRBV29-1 and TRBJ1-1; D gene unclear. This CDR3 is built from 14 residues. Germline V gene data show CDR1 as SQVTM and CDR2 as ANQGSEA. V was shortened by 7 bases and J by 1 base, with 16 bases between the two germline ends. The CDR3, as DNA: TGCAGCGCCGCACTTATGACACCGAACACTGAAGCTTTCTTT. Its protein is CSAALMTPNTEAFF.

J is TRBJ2-1 and V is TRBV29-1, with 8 bases aligning to TRBD2. Germline lookup yields CDR1 SQVTM and CDR2 ANQGSEA. This CDR3 comprises 14 residues. V lost 4 bases, J lost 4 bases, and 6 bases stayed unmatched. The CDR3 spells CSVVSRGGYNEQFF. Written as DNA, the CDR3 is TGCAGCGTTGTAAGCCGGGGGGGTTACAATGAGCAGTTCTTC.

CDR3 nucleotides: TGTGCCAGCAGCCCGGGACAGGGGCCAGAGACCCAGTACTTC. This codes for CASSPGQGPETQYF. This chain uses TRBV11-2 with TRBJ2-5; 10 nucleotides align to TRBD1. Germline V gene lookup returns CDR1 SGHAT and CDR2 FQNNGV. Trimming at V came to 5 bases and at J to 4 bases, leaving 4 bases not matched to a gene. This CDR3 is built from 14 residues.

The CDR3 sequence is CATRRERTNTGELFF. The CDR3 DNA follows: TGTGCCACCCGTAGGGAGAGGACGAACACCGGGGAGCTGTTTTTT. The chain recombines TRBV15 with TRBJ2-2; weak D call: TRBD2 (5 bases). The CDR3 is made up of 15 amino acids. CDR1 and CDR2 (germline): LNHNV, YYDKDF (reference sequence). V lost 8 bases to trimming and J lost 0 bases, with 13 bases between them.

The chain is built from TRBV6-5 and TRBJ2-3; D gene uncertain. V was clipped by 6 bases and J by 6 bases, with 10 bases between them. The CDR3 sequence is 12 residues long. Germline loops: CDR1 MNHEY, CDR2 SVGAGI. The CDR3 spells CASRRLADTQYF. As DNA, the CDR3 is TGTGCCAGCAGGCGACTGGCGGATACGCAGTATTTT.

V usage is TRBV7-9 and J usage is TRBJ2-7; 8 bases map to TRBD1. The V gene end was trimmed by 4 bases and the J gene end by 6 bases; junction bases not matched to a gene: 11. This CDR3 contains 15 residues. Per the germline V gene, CDR1 is SEHNR and CDR2 is FQNEAQ (reference sequence). The CDR3 protein is CASSSTGQASTEQYF. The CDR3, as DNA: TGTGCCAGCAGCTCAACGGGACAGGCCTCTACCGAGCAGTACTTC.

V gene TRBV6-6 combines with J gene TRBJ2-7, with 7 bases aligning to TRBD1. This CDR3 has 16 residues. The V gene end was trimmed by 6 bases and the J gene end by 2 bases; junction bases not matched to a gene: 13. Germline lookup yields CDR1 MNHNY and CDR2 SVGAGI (reference sequence). The CDR3 bases are TGTGCCAGCAGATCCAACGGACAGGTACTACCCTACGAGCAGTACTTC. Translated, it gives CASRSNGQVLPYEQYF.

The V gene is TRBV24-1, the J gene TRBJ2-3; tentatively, D is TRBD1 (5 bases). The V gene lost 3 bases and the J gene lost 1 base, with 7 bases spanning the gap. The CDR3 has 14 amino acids. The germline gives CDR1 KGHDR, CDR2 SFDVKD. Here the CDR3 reads CATSDPTGTDTQYF. As DNA, the CDR3 is TGTGCCACCAGTGATCCGACAGGCACAGATACGCAGTATTTT.